This T cell receptor beta chain was profiled in a study of blood T cell repertoires in COVID-19. Study at large: The United States, Italy and Spain provided the acute and convalescent COVID-19 samples.

The V and J ends lost 5 bases and 5 bases, in that order; junction bases with no gene match: 7. The V gene's germline CDR1 is MNHEY and CDR2 SVGAGI. CDR3 length: 15 residues. The protocol was immunoSEQ multiplex PCR, while the TCRdb copy is restricted to in-frame clones and leaves out a portion. This table holds approximately 26,000 clones, around 90% found once. The material sequenced was peripheral blood. The chain joins TRBV6-5 to TRBJ2-5; 11 bases agree with TRBD1. The TCR was taken from a woman in her sixties with active COVID-19. The CDR3 reads CASSRTGGDPETQYF. The CDR3 bases are TGTGCCAGCAGTAGGACAGGGGGCGATCCGGAGACCCAGTACTTC.